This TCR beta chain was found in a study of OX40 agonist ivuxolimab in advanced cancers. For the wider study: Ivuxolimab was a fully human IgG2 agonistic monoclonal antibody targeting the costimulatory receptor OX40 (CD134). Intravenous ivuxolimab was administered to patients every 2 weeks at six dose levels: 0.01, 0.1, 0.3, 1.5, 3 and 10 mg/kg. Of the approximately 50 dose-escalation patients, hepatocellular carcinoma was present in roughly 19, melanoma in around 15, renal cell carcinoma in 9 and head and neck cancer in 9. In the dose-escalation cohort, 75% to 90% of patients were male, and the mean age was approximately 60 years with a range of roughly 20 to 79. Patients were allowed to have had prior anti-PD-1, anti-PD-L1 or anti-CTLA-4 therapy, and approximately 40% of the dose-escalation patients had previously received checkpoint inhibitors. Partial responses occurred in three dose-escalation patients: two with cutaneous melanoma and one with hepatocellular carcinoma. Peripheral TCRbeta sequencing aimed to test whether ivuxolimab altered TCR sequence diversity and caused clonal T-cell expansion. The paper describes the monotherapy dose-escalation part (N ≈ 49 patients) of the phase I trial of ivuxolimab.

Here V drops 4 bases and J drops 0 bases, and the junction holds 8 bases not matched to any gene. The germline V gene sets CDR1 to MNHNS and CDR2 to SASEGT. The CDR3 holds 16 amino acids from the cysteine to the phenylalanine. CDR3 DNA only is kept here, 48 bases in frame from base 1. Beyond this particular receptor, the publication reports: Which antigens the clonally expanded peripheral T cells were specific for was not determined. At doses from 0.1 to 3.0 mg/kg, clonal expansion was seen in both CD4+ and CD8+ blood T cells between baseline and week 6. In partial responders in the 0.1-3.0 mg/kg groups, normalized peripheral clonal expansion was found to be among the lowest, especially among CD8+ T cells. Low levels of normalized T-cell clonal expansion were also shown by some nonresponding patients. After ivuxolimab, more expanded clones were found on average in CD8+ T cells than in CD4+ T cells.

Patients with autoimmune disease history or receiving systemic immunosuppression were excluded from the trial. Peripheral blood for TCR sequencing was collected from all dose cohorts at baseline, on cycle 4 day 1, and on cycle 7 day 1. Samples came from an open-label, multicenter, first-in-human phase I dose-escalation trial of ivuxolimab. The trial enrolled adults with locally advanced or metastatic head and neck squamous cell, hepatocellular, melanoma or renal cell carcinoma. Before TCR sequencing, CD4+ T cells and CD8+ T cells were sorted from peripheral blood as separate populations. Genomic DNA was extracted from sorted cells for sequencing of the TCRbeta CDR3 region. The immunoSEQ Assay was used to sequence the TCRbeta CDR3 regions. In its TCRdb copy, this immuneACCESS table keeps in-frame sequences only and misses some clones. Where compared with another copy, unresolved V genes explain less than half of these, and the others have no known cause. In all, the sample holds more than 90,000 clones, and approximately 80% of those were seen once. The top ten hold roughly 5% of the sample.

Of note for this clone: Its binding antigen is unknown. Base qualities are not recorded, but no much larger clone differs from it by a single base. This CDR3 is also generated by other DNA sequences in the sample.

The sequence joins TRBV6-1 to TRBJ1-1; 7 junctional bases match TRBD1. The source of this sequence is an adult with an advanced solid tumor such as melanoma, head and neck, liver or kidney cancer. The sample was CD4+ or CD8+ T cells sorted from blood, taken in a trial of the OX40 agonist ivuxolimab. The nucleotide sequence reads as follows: TGTGCCAGCAGTGGTGCCGCGACAGGGATGAACACTGAAGCTTTCTTT. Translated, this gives CASSGAATGMNTEAFF.